This T cell receptor (beta chain) stems from a study of CD8+ T cells in alopecia areata. Overall study context: People stayed on tofacitinib for 6 to 18 months, then stopped the drug for 6 months.

This sample's treatment: oral pan-JAK inhibitor, 5-10 mg twice daily. Samples from alopecia areata patients were lesional scalp punch biopsies and peripheral blood. Sequencing templates came from extracted RNA that was reverse transcribed into cDNA. Repertoires were generated with immunoSEQ multiplex PCR, while TCRdb's copy carries only in-frame clones and drops some. The sample lists 150,000 to 200,000 clones, roughly 50% occurring once. The germline CDR1 and CDR2 sequences are MNHEY and SMNVEV (reference sequence). This CDR3 is built from 13 residues. The ends were cut back, 2 bases at V and 4 bases at J, with 8 bases in the middle.

The specimen was CD8+ T cells sorted from blood, collected at week 24, from a patient treated with tofacitinib. This chain connects TRBV27 to TRBJ1-2; no firm D call. This TCR derives from a human donor with alopecia areata. For the CDR3, the DNA is TGTGCCAGCAGTTTAACTTCCAGCTATGGCTACACCTTC. Translated: CASSLTSSYGYTF.